This T cell receptor (beta chain) was recovered during a study of response to subunit inactivated influenza vaccine. Worth noting for this clonotype: What it binds is unknown.

Study-level results: That few new T cells are recruited by each seasonal influenza vaccination was the authors' suggestion.

One entry per CDR3 protein, called by TCRdb with MiXCR from the RT-PCR reads. The sample lists around 530,000 distinct CDR3 sequences; approximately 10% were seen once. V was trimmed by 4 bases and J by 4 bases, leaving 11 bases between them. Germline CDR1 SQVTM, CDR2 ANQGSEA. The CDR3 sequence is 13 residues long. This clonotype was obtained from a man aged 45-60 years who received an inactivated influenza vaccine. Here the sequenced sample was PBMCs from blood, taken on the day of vaccination. The chain recombines TRBV29-1 with TRBJ2-1; possible D gene TRBD2, 6 bases. CDR3 protein: CSVVADWYNEQFF. The CDR3 DNA reads as TGCAGCGTTGTAGCGGACTGGTACAATGAGCAGTTCTTC.